This is a list of T cell receptor beta chains from one sample in a study of OX40 agonist ivuxolimab in advanced cancers. The repertoire was sequenced with immunoSEQ multiplex PCR; TCRdb's copy has only in-frame clones and lacks some. Among 120,000 or so clones listed, around 90% were seen once. The sample consisted of CD4+ or CD8+ T cells sorted from blood, taken in a trial of the OX40 agonist ivuxolimab. The receptors shown here come from an adult with an advanced solid tumor such as melanoma, head and neck, liver or kidney cancer. The CDR3 runs from the conserved cysteine through the conserved F or W. The D gene is left open where the match is weak.

>TRBV13|TRBD2|TRBJ2-1
CASSRSSGGINEQFF
>TRBV10-3|TRBD2|TRBJ2-2
CAIGPWAGAGAGELFF
>TRBV6-5|-|TRBJ1-5
CASRSGGGANQPQHF
>TRBV5-4|-|TRBJ2-1
CAAGGIDNEQFF
>TRBV12-5|-|TRBJ1-6
CASGLVVGQLNSPLHF
>TRBV27|TRBD2|TRBJ2-2
CASSLSPTSGRSGELFF
>TRBV5-1|-|TRBJ2-1
CASSLNPDSYNEQFF
>TRBV7-9|TRBD1|TRBJ2-2
CASSRRGINTGELFF
>TRBV9|TRBD1|TRBJ2-7
CASSAQGAVPSYEQYF
>TRBV6-1|-|TRBJ1-1
CASSLGTEAFF
>TRBV5-4|-|TRBJ2-3
CASAQDSFSSTDTQYF
>TRBV7-2|-|TRBJ1-1
CASSPDEGMRGAFF
>TRBV30|-|TRBJ2-1
CAWSMGAEQFF
>TRBV13|-|TRBJ1-1
CASSLGQMNTEAFF
>TRBV19|TRBD1|TRBJ2-5
CASSPTTGIASETQYF
>TRBV7-2|TRBD2|TRBJ2-5
CASSLGLAGVAYQETQYF
>TRBV4-3|-|TRBJ1-1
CASSQTGNTEAFF
>TRBV21-1|-|TRBJ2-5
CASSKAERGGFGWKTQYF
>TRBV5-4|-|TRBJ1-2
CASSLDRDNYGYTF
>TRBV7-2|-|TRBJ1-2
CASSLGLGTNYGYTF
>TRBV13|-|TRBJ1-2
CASSPDRTVLGYGYTF
>TRBV5-4|-|TRBJ1-1
CASSPGTTYEAFF
>TRBV4-2|-|TRBJ2-7
CASSLKEDSWTSEQYF
>TRBV7-2|-|TRBJ1-5
CASSHDVGPQHF
>TRBV5-1|TRBD1|TRBJ1-2
CASSNRGNYGYTF
>TRBV7-9|-|TRBJ2-3
CASSLGGRGDTQYF
>TRBV30|-|TRBJ1-1
CAWSGLNLPEAFF
>TRBV7-2|-|TRBJ1-1
CASSLWGPTEAFF
>TRBV28|TRBD1|TRBJ2-3
CASSKTGFTDTQYF
>TRBV29-1|-|TRBJ2-7
CSVGEGESSYEQYF
>TRBV6-1|-|TRBJ2-4
CASSEALQGVNIQYF
>TRBV19|TRBD1|TRBJ2-6
CASMDRGWASGANVLTF